The 10 T cell receptor beta chains below come from one sample, sequenced in a study of T-cell reconstitution after alpha-beta-depleted transplantation in children. The library targeted TCRbeta and was prepared with unique molecular identifiers. TCRdb passed the PCR reads through MiXCR, listing each CDR3 protein once. The sample has about half a million distinct CDR3 sequences, approximately 13% seen once. The specimen was PBMCs from the stem cell graft donor, collected from the stem cell graft. The receptors were gathered from a human donor who donated a stem cell graft to a child with combined immunodeficiency.

This clonotype was detected many times. The J gene is TRBJ2-1, the V gene TRBV7-2; D is perhaps TRBD2 (6 bases). Looked up from germline, CDR1 is SGHTA and CDR2 is FQGNSA. The CDR3 runs 15 residues. V was shortened by 5 bases and J by 2 bases, with 13 bases between the two germline ends. The CDR3 is CASSTLAIPYNEQFF. DNA for the CDR3: TGTGCCAGCAGCACTCTAGCGATTCCCTACAATGAGCAGTTCTTC.

This clonotype showed up many times. V gene TRBV7-2 combines with J gene TRBJ1-1; D may be TRBD1 (5 bases). The germline V and J ends were trimmed by 5 bases and 11 bases, with 21 bases remaining between them. This CDR3 region has 14 residues. Germline loops: CDR1 SGHTA, CDR2 FQGNSA. CDR3 sequence reads: CASSVTPSPQGAFF. CDR3 coding DNA: TGTGCCAGCAGCGTAACCCCTTCCCCCCAGGGCGCTTTCTTT.

The CDR3 sequence: CASSQVQWGESGELFF. The CDR3 bases are TGTGCCAGCAGCCAAGTGCAGTGGGGGGAGTCCGGGGAGCTGTTTTTT. The chain is built from TRBV4-2 and TRBJ2-2; weak D call: TRBD2 (6 bases). V gave up 1 base and J gave up 6 bases, with 15 bases separating them. This CDR3 is built from 16 residues. Per germline, CDR1 LGHNA and CDR2 YNFKEQ.

In this sample, this clonotype turned up many times. This chain links TRBV25-1 with TRBJ2-1; D remains unclear. There are 15 residues in the CDR3. V gave up 3 bases and J gave up 0 bases, with 9 bases separating them. Germline CDR1 and CDR2: MGHDK and SYGVNS. The CDR3 loop reads CASSEAASSYNEQFF. The CDR3 bases are TGTGCCAGCAGTGAGGCAGCGAGCTCCTACAATGAGCAGTTCTTC.

This clonotype was seen repeatedly, ten times or more. The J gene is TRBJ2-7, the V gene TRBV9; 9 nucleotides agree with TRBD1. Germline assignment: CDR1 SGDLS and CDR2 YYNGEE. J gave up 3 bases and V 3 bases, and 4 bases lay outside the gene matches. The CDR3 extends over 14 amino acids. CDR3 loop: CASSEGGQGYEQYF. CDR3 in DNA: TGTGCCAGCAGCGAGGGGGGACAGGGCTACGAGCAGTACTTC.

This clonotype appeared a few times. This chain uses TRBV10-3 with TRBJ2-2; a weak D match, TRBD2 (6 bases). Germline V CDR1 and CDR2: ENHRY, SYGVKD. Trimming left V 0 bases short and J 5 bases short, with 13 bases between. This CDR3 is 16 amino acids long. CDR3 in DNA: TGTGCCATCAGTGAGTCGCGGCTAGCGAGAACCGGGGAGCTGTTTTTT. Translation: CAISESRLARTGELFF.

The chain couples TRBV27 to TRBJ2-1; perhaps TRBD2 as D (6 bases). CDR3 size: 15 residues. Trimming shortened V by 7 bases and J by 8 bases, and 21 bases separated the two germline ends. CDR1 is MNHEY, CDR2 SMNVEV, per germline (reference sequence). CDR3 region: CASKPLTGSLDEQFF. In DNA form, the CDR3 reads TGTGCCAGCAAGCCTCTGACCGGGAGCTTGGATGAGCAGTTCTTC.

This clonotype turned up a few times. The chain carries TRBV18 and TRBJ2-1; D uncertain. V was trimmed by 1 base and J by 2 bases, leaving 9 bases between them. The CDR3 is 15 amino acids. CDR1 is KGHSH, CDR2 LQKENI, per germline. The CDR3 reads CASSPQGLAYNEQFF. The CDR3 DNA reads as TGTGCCAGCTCACCACAGGGTTTGGCCTACAATGAGCAGTTCTTC.

The chain uses TRBV15 and TRBJ2-1; 9 bases fit TRBD1. The CDR3 runs 17 residues. V trimming: 0 bases; J trimming: 5 bases; junction bases outside the gene matches: 8. The V gene's germline CDR1 is LNHNV and CDR2 YYDKDF (reference sequence). CDR3 sequence: CATSRDRDRVIHNEQFF. CDR3 sequence (DNA): TGTGCCACCAGCAGAGATCGGGACAGGGTAATTCACAATGAGCAGTTCTTC.

V and J are TRBV7-2 and TRBJ2-7; 10 nucleotides agree with TRBD2. With V trimmed by 5 bases and J by 2 bases, 3 bases remained unmatched. The CDR3 totals 14 residues. Per the germline V gene, CDR1 is SGHTA and CDR2 is FQGNSA. CDR3 residues: CASSASGGAYEQYF. The CDR3 DNA sequence: TGTGCCAGCAGCGCAAGCGGGGGGGCCTACGAGCAGTACTTC.